The clone carrying this T cell receptor beta chain was counted many times. The target antigen is unknown. With the read ending 3 residues before the CDR3 end, the germline J gene is used to fill in that end. For at least one year, all CVID subjects received replacement immunoglobulin. This sample was taken from a study of T cell clonality in common variable immunodeficiency. Study-level findings and limits: CVID subjects showed higher TCRbeta clonality than healthy controls. Authors noted CVID clonality's cause needs subpopulation repertoire sequencing. In common variable immunodeficiency, TCR beta chains reportedly carried fewer deletions and N-nucleotide insertions.

TCRdb's copy holds only in-frame clones and misses some; the assay was immunoSEQ multiplex PCR. Found here are around 19,000 clones, no singletons; the ten largest cover over 6.5%. This CDR3 contains 15 residues. With 3 bases removed from V and 3 bases from J, the gap between germline ends came to 15 bases. Germline V gene lookup returns CDR1 LNHDA and CDR2 SQIVND (reference sequence). The rearrangement links TRBV19 to TRBJ2-7; D is possibly TRBD1 or TRBD2 (7 bases each). Material: peripheral blood mononuclear cells. This receptor was taken from a human donor with common variable immunodeficiency. The CDR3 loop reads CASSMGGTEGYEQYF. The covered CDR3 bases are TGTGCCAGTAGTATGGGAGGGACAGAAGGCTACGAG.